This T cell receptor (beta chain) was captured by sequencing in a study of a mutant IDH1 vaccine in newly diagnosed glioma. Across the whole study: V12 fell at week 35 and V13, the study end, at week 47.

The time point denotes: week 35, safety follow-up. The study gave 300 ug of mutant IDH1 20-mer peptide per vaccine dose, with topical imiquimod. The repertoire was sequenced with immunoSEQ multiplex PCR; TCRdb's copy has only in-frame clones and lacks some. The sample includes around 50,000 clones, around 84% of them seen just once. As for this clone: Its antigen remains unidentified.

The sequencing used PBMCs, collected from a glioma patient whose treatment included an IDH1 peptide vaccine. The origin of this receptor is a woman aged 18-35 years with glioma.

This CDR3 is CASSLTRGYGYTF. As DNA, the CDR3 is TGTGCCAGCAGCCTAACACGGGGCTATGGCTACACCTTC. The chain couples TRBV6-5 to TRBJ1-2, with D unclear. CDR1 and CDR2 from the germline V gene are MNHEY and SVGAGI. This CDR3 spans 13 amino acids. Trimming removed 6 bases at V and 4 bases at J, with 12 bases between.